Below, 10 T cell receptor beta chains from the same sample are listed, as sequenced in a study of blood T cell repertoires in COVID-19. The protocol was immunoSEQ multiplex PCR, while the TCRdb copy is restricted to in-frame clones and leaves out a portion. The repertoire holds about 100,000 clones, with roughly 90% as singletons. The sample consisted of peripheral blood. Receptors were obtained from a man aged 40-50 years with active or convalescent COVID-19.

The rearrangement joins TRBV9 to TRBJ2-3; 8 nucleotides agree with TRBD1. J gave up 2 bases and V 1 base, and 6 bases lay outside the gene matches. Germline values: CDR1 SGDLS, CDR2 YYNGEE. This CDR3 contains 16 residues. The CDR3 protein is CASSVTWDRYTDTQYF. The CDR3, as DNA: TGTGCCAGCAGCGTAACTTGGGACAGGTACACAGATACGCAGTATTTT.

This sequence joins TRBV4-2 and TRBJ1-2, with 7 positions matching TRBD1. Per the germline V gene, CDR1 is LGHNA and CDR2 is YNFKEQ. J gave up 3 bases and V 2 bases, and 3 bases lay outside the gene matches. The CDR3 contains 14 residues. Written as DNA, the CDR3 is TGTGCCAGCAGCCAACCAGGACAGGACTATGGCTACACCTTC. It translates to CASSQPGQDYGYTF.

This clone was detected only once. V is TRBV7-3 and J is TRBJ2-3, with 9 bases lining up with TRBD1. The CDR3 runs 14 residues. After removal of 6 bases from V and 1 base from J, the junction contained 2 bases not matched to a gene. Looked up from germline, CDR1 is SGHTA and CDR2 is FQGTGA. CDR3 bases: TGTGCCAGCAGTTGGACAGGGGGCACAGATACGCAGTATTTT. Protein: CASSWTGGTDTQYF.

This sequence joins TRBV5-1 and TRBJ2-3; the match to TRBD2 covers 8 bases. Germline V gene sequence: CDR1 SGHRS, CDR2 YFSETQ. CDR3 size: 15 residues. With V trimmed by 7 bases and J by 5 bases, 12 bases remained unmatched. CDR3 amino acids: CASSLAGWDGDTQYF. Written as DNA, the CDR3 is TGCGCCAGCTCCTTAGCGGGATGGGACGGAGATACGCAGTATTTT.

This chain joins TRBV5-4 and TRBJ1-1, with 7 bases lining up with TRBD1. V dropped 6 bases and J dropped 4; count of bases not matched to a gene: 12. Germline V lookup: CDR1 SGHNT, CDR2 YYREEE (reference sequence). The CDR3 contains 15 residues. The CDR3 protein is CASTQEGGWGTEAFF. The CDR3 DNA is TGTGCCAGCACCCAAGAAGGGGGCTGGGGCACTGAAGCTTTCTTT.

CDR3 sequence: CASTQVGNTIYF. CDR3 in DNA: TGTGCCAGCACTCAGGTCGGAAACACCATATATTTT. V usage is TRBV2 and J usage is TRBJ1-3, with D unclear. The CDR3 is 12 amino acids. Germline V lookup: CDR1 SNHLY, CDR2 FYNNEI. The V and J ends lost 7 bases and 4 bases respectively, with 8 bases between them.

The rearrangement uses TRBV7-3 and TRBJ1-2; the match to TRBD1 covers 9 bases. The V and J ends lost 5 bases and 7 bases, in that order; junction bases with no gene match: 14. This CDR3 comprises 16 residues. Germline CDR1 and CDR2: SGHTA and FQGTGA. The CDR3 bases are TGTGCCAGCAGCCGAGGGACAGGGCTGGAGTCAATTGGCTACACCTTC. It yields the protein CASSRGTGLESIGYTF.

V gene TRBV10-3 combines with J gene TRBJ2-7; 7 bases fit TRBD1. The CDR3 has 12 amino acids. CDR1 and CDR2 from the germline V gene are ENHRY and SYGVKD. V shed 11 bases and J 8 bases; nucleotides not matched to a gene: 12. The CDR3 DNA follows: TGTGCCGCAGGGGACAGCATCCTAAAGCAGTACTTC. Residues: CAAGDSILKQYF.

This clone was seen more than once but under ten times. The CDR3 protein is CASSQIERSGNTIYF. CDR3 DNA sequence: TGTGCCAGCAGTCAAATAGAACGCTCTGGAAACACCATATATTTT. The genes are TRBV28 and TRBJ1-3; D remains unclear. V was clipped by 5 bases and J by 0 bases, with 11 bases between them. The CDR3 runs to 15 residues. Germline CDR1 reads MDHEN; CDR2 reads SYDVKM.

The chain has TRBV9 and TRBJ1-2; D not resolved. The germline V gene has CDR1 SGDLS and CDR2 YYNGEE. The CDR3 loop spans 14 amino acids. With 5 bases removed from V and 0 bases from J, the gap between germline ends came to 11 bases. In DNA, the CDR3 is TGTGCCAGCAGACCCAGGTCCCCTAACTATGGCTACACCTTC. This translates into CASRPRSPNYGYTF.